The next 8 T cell receptor beta chains were all read from a single sample in a study of T-cell reconstitution after alpha-beta-depleted transplantation in children. Preparation of the TCRbeta library involved a method that used unique molecular identifiers. TCRdb re-called the PCR reads with MiXCR, one entry per CDR3 protein. The sample carries about 110,000 distinct CDR3 sequences, 5.5% to 6.5% recorded once. This material consisted of PBMCs, mostly from graft donor cells, taken 360 days after TCRalphabeta/CD19-depleted stem cell transplant. These receptors all stem from a male patient aged 2-15 years who had a stem cell transplant for acute lymphoblastic leukemia, so the T cells may come from the graft donor.

This clonotype was counted many times. The chain joins TRBV11-2 to TRBJ2-3; D is undetermined. This CDR3 comprises 12 residues. V was cut by 4 bases and J by 7 bases, with 9 bases left in between. The germline CDR1 and CDR2 sequences are SGHAT and FQNNGV. CDR3 residues: CASSSRLYTQYF. The CDR3 DNA reads TGTGCCAGCAGCTCTCGATTGTATACGCAGTATTTT.

The gene calls are TRBV27 and TRBJ2-7; D is undetermined. CDR1 is MNHEY and CDR2 is SMNVEV in the germline V gene (reference sequence). CDR3 length equals 16 residues. The ends were cut back, 4 bases at V and 2 bases at J, with 18 bases in the middle. The CDR3 here is CASSSSRTDHPYEQYF. CDR3 nucleotide sequence: TGTGCCAGCAGTTCTTCTAGGACGGATCACCCCTACGAGCAGTACTTC.

This clonotype showed up many times. V and J are TRBV5-1 and TRBJ1-5; possible D gene TRBD1, 5 bases. The CDR3 loop spans 14 amino acids. Germline lookup yields CDR1 SGHRS and CDR2 YFSETQ. Trimming left V 0 bases short and J 3 bases short, with 7 bases between. The CDR3: CASSLEGDNQPQHF. The CDR3 DNA is TGCGCCAGCAGCTTGGAAGGGGACAATCAGCCCCAGCATTTT.

V usage is TRBV21-1 and J usage is TRBJ2-7. TRBV21-1 is classified as a pseudogene. The CDR3 has 15 residues. The DNA of the CDR3 is TGTGCCTGCCCGACCCGTGAGGGGAGCTCCTACGAGCAGTACTTC. Its translation: CACPTREGSSYEQYF.

This clonotype was recorded at least ten times. The chain employs TRBV29-1 and TRBJ1-1; a weak D match, TRBD1 (6 bases). Germline-derived CDR1 and CDR2 are SQVTM and ANQGSEA. This CDR3 has 12 residues. With 5 bases removed from V and 6 bases from J, the gap between germline ends came to 13 bases. Here the CDR3 reads CSVSGETSEAFF. The CDR3 nucleotides are TGCAGCGTTTCAGGGGAGACCTCTGAAGCTTTCTTT.

This clonotype occurred many times. This chain uses TRBV12-3 or TRBV12-4 with TRBJ2-7, with 13 bases that match TRBD2. CDR3 length: 15 amino acids. Trimming took 6 bases from V and 2 from J; bases not matched to a gene: 4. CDR3 coding DNA: TGTGCCAGCAGACGCACTAGCGGGGGGGCCTACGAGCAGTACTTC. This encodes CASRRTSGGAYEQYF.

Remarks on this clonotype: This could be a read error, since a much larger clone is one nucleotide away. The chain employs TRBV28 and TRBJ2-7; tentatively, D is TRBD1 (6 bases). This CDR3 has 14 residues. V was shortened by 2 bases and J by 3 bases, with 11 bases between the two germline ends. Germline V lookup: CDR1 MDHEN, CDR2 SYDVKM. The CDR3 loop reads CASSLARGGYEQYF. CDR3 coding DNA: TGTGCCAGCAGTTTAGCCAGAGGGGGCTACGAGCAGTACTTC.

This clonotype was recorded at least ten times. CDR3 amino acids: CASSWGTRTPTTSGRTNTGELFF. The CDR3, as DNA: TGCGCCAGCAGCTGGGGGACGAGGACCCCCACGACTAGCGGGAGGACCAACACCGGGGAGCTGTTTTTT. The chain combines TRBV5-1 with TRBJ2-2; 13 positions match TRBD2. Germline-derived CDR1 and CDR2 are SGHRS and YFSETQ. Trimming took 3 bases from V and 2 from J; bases not matched to a gene: 22. This CDR3 region has 23 residues. Filled out from reference TRBV5-1 and TRBJ2-2, the complete variable domain reads KAGVTQTPRYLIKTRGQQVTLSCSPISGHRSVSWYQQTPGQGLQFLFEYFSETQRNKGNFPGRFSGRQFSNSRSEMNVSTLELGDSALYLCASSWGTRTPTTSGRTNTGELFFGEGSRLTVL.